Following are 10 T cell receptor beta chains from one sample sequenced in a study of CD8+CD57+ T cells in acquired aplastic anemia. TCR beta VDJ and CDR3 profiling used genomic DNA as template. In TCRdb, the reads were re-called with MiXCR into one record per CDR3 protein. Of around 170,000 distinct CDR3 sequences in the sample, 40% to 50% were seen once. An expansion of CD8+CD57+ cells by flow cytometry had been shown in patients chosen for sequencing. Sequenced sample: sorted CD4+, CD8+, or CD8+CD57+ T cells (not recorded which) from PBMCs. The receptors come from a human donor with aplastic anemia.

This sequence joins TRBV25-1 and TRBJ2-2; D is unclear. CDR3 length equals 14 residues. Trimming removed 5 bases at V and 2 bases at J, with 9 bases between. Germline-derived CDR1 and CDR2 are MGHDK and SYGVNS. CDR3 DNA: TGTGCCAGCAGTCCCCACAGAAACACCGGGGAGCTGTTTTTT. Its protein product is CASSPHRNTGELFF.

The sample holds many counts of this clonotype. The rearrangement links TRBV9 to TRBJ2-3, with D perhaps given as TRBD1 or TRBD2 (5 bases each). The CDR3 extends over 16 amino acids. The V and J ends lost 0 bases and 4 bases respectively, with 15 bases between them. Germline assignment: CDR1 SGDLS and CDR2 YYNGEE. The CDR3 nucleotides are TGTGCCAGCAGCGTAGGGGTTGGGCAGGGAGCAGATACGCAGTATTTT. This encodes CASSVGVGQGADTQYF. Based on the CDR3 plus reference TRBV9 and TRBJ2-3, the full variable domain is DSGVTQTPKHLITATGQRVTLRCSPRSGDLSVYWYQQSLDQGLQFLIQYYNGEERAKGNILERFSAQQFPDLHSELNLSSLELGDSALYFCASSVGVGQGADTQYFGPGTRLTVL.

There are many counts of this clonotype. The chain uses TRBV10-3 and TRBJ2-4, with D possibly being TRBD1 (6 bases). Germline CDR1 and CDR2: ENHRY and SYGVKD. The CDR3 covers 11 residues. V lost 10 bases, J lost 9 bases, and 13 bases lay in between. Here the CDR3 reads CATSIGGIQYF. Written as DNA, the CDR3 is TGTGCCACCTCAATAGGGGGCATTCAGTACTTC.

The V and J genes are TRBV19 and TRBJ2-5; 7 positions agree with TRBD1. Trimming cost V 5 bases and J 4 bases; bases outside gene matches: 4. CDR3 size: 13 residues. Germline loops: CDR1 LNHDA, CDR2 SQIVND (reference sequence). As DNA, the CDR3 is TGTGCCAGTAGTGCCCCAGGGGGAGAGACCCAGTACTTC. Its protein product is CASSAPGGETQYF.

Comment on this clonotype: An end of the junction differs from the germline gene, which may be a read error. The chain links TRBV6-5 to TRBJ2-2, with 8 bases aligning to TRBD2. This CDR3 has 16 residues. Per the germline V gene, CDR1 is MNHEY and CDR2 is SVGAGI. The CDR3 nucleotides read TGTGCCATCAGTTACCCTCGTTTAGCGGGGACCGGGGAGCTGTTTTTT. Translation: CAISYPRLAGTGELFF.

This clonotype was detected once. This chain links TRBV19 with TRBJ2-2, with D uncertain. The CDR3 consists of 13 residues. Deletions cut 3 bases from V and 6 bases from J, with 8 bases between. Germline assignment: CDR1 LNHDA and CDR2 SQIVND (reference sequence). CDR3 nucleotide sequence: TGTGCCAGTAGTATTGGTAGTGCCGGGGAGCTGTTTTTT. This gives the protein CASSIGSAGELFF.

Many counts were recorded for this clonotype. This chain joins TRBV4-1 and TRBJ2-7, with 11 bases identical to TRBD1. Germline V gene data show CDR1 as MGHRA and CDR2 as YSYEKL. This CDR3 spans 15 amino acids. V was pared by 4 bases and J by 4 bases, with 6 bases of the junction left unmatched. CDR3 DNA sequence: TGCGCCAGCAGCCGGACGGGACAGGGGGAATACGAGCAGTACTTC. Translating it yields CASSRTGQGEYEQYF.

Notes on this clonotype: The final CDR3 position lacks the conserved phenylalanine or tryptophan, pointing to a likely read error. The chain combines TRBV27 with TRBJ1-6; D not certain. The length of the CDR3 is 16 residues. V gave up 0 bases and J gave up 7 bases, with 13 bases separating them. Germline CDR1 and CDR2: MNHEY and SMNVEV (reference sequence). The CDR3 nucleotides read TGTGCCAGCAGTTTATCGGGGAGCTCTCGGAATTCACCCCTCCACCTT. Translating gives CASSLSGSSRNSPLHL.

This clonotype turned up a few times. The V and J genes are TRBV20-1 and TRBJ1-6, with D unresolved. This CDR3 is built from 16 residues. The germline V and J ends were trimmed by 0 bases and 0 bases, with 9 bases remaining between them. Germline CDR1 DFQATT, CDR2 SNEGSKA (reference sequence). The CDR3, as DNA: TGCAGTGCTAGAGATAGCGCAAGCTCCTATAATTCACCCCTCCACTTT. As protein: CSARDSASSYNSPLHF.

In regard to this clonotype: At one end the junction does not follow the germline gene, possibly because of a read error. This chain uses TRBV24-1 with TRBJ2-4, with D tentatively TRBD2 (7 bases). The germline V gene encodes CDR1 KGHDR and CDR2 SFDVKD. This CDR3 region has 13 residues. CDR3 sequence: CASSLGGGNIQYF. CDR3 bases: TGTGCCAGCAGTTTAGGGGGGGGAAACATCCAGTACTTC.